The rows below give T cell receptor beta chains drawn from one sample of a study of blood T cell repertoires in COVID-19. The repertoire was sequenced with immunoSEQ multiplex PCR; TCRdb's copy has only in-frame clones and lacks some. The sample shows approximately 500,000 clones, 89% of them seen only once. Sequencing was done on a sample of peripheral blood. These receptors all come from a man aged 18-30 years with COVID-19, enrolled during active disease. Both conserved end residues are part of each CDR3. D genes are given only for firm matches. Clone size is given for some rows only: seen once, a few or many times, or a class if the clone is expanded.

>.|.|TRBV5-6|TRBJ2-7
TGTGCCAGCAGCTTGGATGGGTACAGGGTGATCGATTGGCAGTACTTC
CASSLDGYRVIDWQYF
>.|TRBD1|TRBV10-3|TRBJ2-7
TGTGCCATCAGTGAGTCTTTCCAGGGGGCCGCCTACGAGCAGTACTTC
CAISESFQGAAYEQYF
>.|.|TRBV12-1|TRBJ2-7
TGTGCCAGCAGCCCGGACAGGGATTTAACCTACGAGCAGTACTTC
CASSPDRDLTYEQYF
>once|TRBD1|TRBV6-5|TRBJ1-1
TGTGCCAGCAGTCCATCCTGGACAGGGCACACTGAAGCTTTCTTT
CASSPSWTGHTEAFF
>.|TRBD1|TRBV24-1|TRBJ2-1
TGTGCCACCAGCGTGGGGGGACAGGGACGGAATGAGCAGTTCTTC
CATSVGGQGRNEQFF
>.|.|TRBV2|TRBJ2-1
TGTGCCAGCAGCCCGGATACAGGGGAGCAGTTCTTC
CASSPDTGEQFF
>.|.|TRBV30|TRBJ1-5
TGTGCCTGGAGTGTAGACAGGACGGGAGGGCAGCCCCAGCATTTT
CAWSVDRTGGQPQHF
>.|TRBD2|TRBV19|TRBJ2-2
TGTGCCAGTAGTCCAGGACTAGCGGGAGGCCCGAACACCGGGGAGCTGTTTTTT
CASSPGLAGGPNTGELFF
>.|.|TRBV7-9|TRBJ1-1
TGTGCCAGCAGCTTAATCGCCGGGAACACTGAAGCTTTCTTT
CASSLIAGNTEAFF
>.|TRBD1|TRBV5-5|TRBJ1-2
TGTGCCAGCAGCGGAGGGGACAGACCTCTTAACTATGGCTACACCTTC
CASSGGDRPLNYGYTF
>.|.|TRBV20-1|TRBJ1-4
TGCAGTCCGGGACAATCAAAACTGTTTTTT
CSPGQSKLFF
>.|.|TRBV14|TRBJ1-3
TGTGCCAGCAGCCAAGCCGCTGGAAACACCATATATTTT
CASSQAAGNTIYF
>.|.|TRBV5-5|TRBJ2-7
TGTGCCAGCAGCTGGGCTATGCGGGATATAACCTACGAGCAGTACTTC
CASSWAMRDITYEQYF
>.|TRBD2|TRBV7-2|TRBJ2-3
TGTGCCAGCAGCTTAGATAGCGGGGGAAGCACAGATACGCAGTATTTT
CASSLDSGGSTDTQYF
>.|.|TRBV7-9|TRBJ1-3
TGTGCCAGCAGCCCTTGGACAATCGCTGGTCCCTCTGGAAACACCATATATTTT
CASSPWTIAGPSGNTIYF
>once|.|TRBV2|TRBJ1-5
TGTGCCAGCAGGAGGGAGCAGCCCCAGCATTTT
CASRREQPQHF
>.|.|TRBV7-9|TRBJ2-7
TGTGCCAGCAGCACCTCAACTACCGCCTACGAGCAGTACTTC
CASSTSTTAYEQYF